This TCR beta chain was identified in a study of T cell responses to AZD1222 COVID-19 vaccine. The wider study: Recipients boosted at about 4 weeks or about 12 weeks are pooled.

Using immunoSEQ multiplex PCR, the repertoire was profiled, and TCRdb retains in-frame clones only, with some absent. Of about 160,000 clones in the sample, 85% to 95% were seen once. Regarding this clone: Its antigen is unidentified.

The ends were cut back, 7 bases at V and 4 bases at J, with 13 bases in the middle. The CDR3 is 13 amino acids. Per germline, CDR1 SEHNR and CDR2 FQNEAQ (reference sequence). General study points: Among those given AZD1222, only 6 or 7 were seropositive at baseline. Sampled repertoires all dated from after the peak T cell response. A mostly white British donor set with more females was recruited, and clonal diversity was possibly underestimated.

The chain carries TRBV7-9 and TRBJ1-2, with D perhaps matching TRBD1 (5 bases). The receptor comes from an adult in good health. The material sequenced was peripheral blood, taken on day 0 of AZD1222 vaccination. In DNA form, the CDR3 reads TGTGCCAGCACCGGGGGACGGTCCTATGGCTACACCTTC. It codes for CASTGGRSYGYTF.